These 29 T cell receptor beta chains came from one sample sequenced in a study of T-cell reconstitution after alpha-beta-depleted transplantation in children. Unique molecular identifiers were incorporated during preparation of the TCRbeta library. TCRdb analysed the PCR reads with MiXCR anew, one entry per CDR3 protein. The sample consists of roughly 500,000 distinct CDR3 sequences, under 12% of them appearing once. The source was PBMCs, collected before TCRalphabeta/CD19-depleted stem cell transplant. The receptors shown here come from a child aged 2-15 years with inherited bone marrow failure, due to receive a stem cell transplant.

This clonotype appeared a few times. J is TRBJ2-2 and V is TRBV12-5, with 9 nucleotides matching TRBD1. CDR1 LGHNT and CDR2 FRNRAP come from the germline V gene. V shed 6 bases and J 0 bases; nucleotides not matched to a gene: 5. This CDR3 spans 16 amino acids. The CDR3 reads CASGLGTGTNTGELFF. The DNA for the CDR3 is TGTGCTAGTGGCCTTGGGACAGGGACGAACACCGGGGAGCTGTTTTTT.

This clonotype showed up many times. The genes are TRBV21-1 and TRBJ2-5. TRBV21-1 is shown as a pseudogene. This CDR3 spans 12 amino acids. The CDR3 region is CASSKDRETQYF. The CDR3 region has the DNA TGTGCCAGCAGCAAAGACAGAGAGACCCAGTACTTC.

This clonotype appeared a few times. The V gene is TRBV29-1, the J gene TRBJ2-7; a possible D gene is TRBD1 (5 bases). The germline CDR1 and CDR2 sequences are SQVTM and ANQGSEA. The CDR3 covers 14 residues. The V gene lost 1 base and the J gene lost 0 bases, with 10 bases spanning the gap. In nucleotides, the CDR3 is TGCAGCGTTGAAGGGTGGGGCAGCTCCTACGAGCAGTACTTC. Translated, it gives CSVEGWGSSYEQYF.

This clonotype came up a few times. This chain uses TRBV27 with TRBJ2-6; D may match TRBD1 or TRBD2 (5 bases each). The length of the CDR3 is 16 residues. Germline V gene sequence: CDR1 MNHEY, CDR2 SMNVEV (reference sequence). V lost 3 bases to trimming and J lost 0 bases, with 9 bases between them. The DNA for the CDR3 is TGTGCCAGCAGTTTGAAGGGGACCTCTGGGGCCAACGTCCTGACTTTC. Translating gives CASSLKGTSGANVLTF.

The sample holds many counts of this clonotype. CDR3 amino acids: CSASSTGVEQYF. The CDR3 DNA reads as TGCAGTGCTAGTAGTACAGGGGTCGAGCAGTACTTC. The V call is TRBV20-1, the J call TRBJ2-7, with 7 bases aligning to TRBD1. The CDR3 covers 12 residues. Germline-derived CDR1 and CDR2 are DFQATT and SNEGSKA (reference sequence). Unmatched junction bases numbered 5, after V lost 3 bases and J lost 6 bases.

This clonotype was detected many times. The chain recombines TRBV15 with TRBJ2-2; no firm D call. This CDR3 has 13 residues. The V and J ends lost 4 bases and 4 bases respectively, with 7 bases between them. Germline V gene data show CDR1 as LNHNV and CDR2 as YYDKDF (reference sequence). CDR3 region: CATSKSRTGELFF. Written as DNA, the CDR3 is TGTGCCACCAGCAAAAGTCGCACCGGGGAGCTGTTTTTT.

There are many counts of this clonotype. The chain has TRBV12-3 or TRBV12-4 and TRBJ2-3, with D unresolved. The V and J ends lost 2 bases and 2 bases respectively, with 14 bases between them. The CDR3 has 16 residues. For the CDR3, the DNA is TGTGCCAGCAGTTTAAGGATGTCCCGGTACACAGATACGCAGTATTTT. The encoded protein is CASSLRMSRYTDTQYF.

This clonotype was recorded at least ten times. The gene calls are TRBV7-2 and TRBJ2-2; 7 bases align to TRBD2. CDR3 size: 16 residues. Looked up from germline, CDR1 is SGHTA and CDR2 is FQGNSA. J gave up 3 bases and V 1 base, and 5 bases lay outside the gene matches. The CDR3, as DNA: TGTGCCAGCAGCTTAGTCGCGGGAGAGCACACCGGGGAGCTGTTTTTT. It encodes CASSLVAGEHTGELFF.

As for this clonotype: Just one base apart from a much larger clone, this may be a read error. The chain carries TRBV15 and TRBJ2-7; no definite D call. CDR3 size: 13 residues. In germline, CDR1 is LNHNV, CDR2 YYDKDF (reference sequence). Trimming removed 8 bases from V and 3 bases from J, with 14 bases in between. The CDR3 loop reads CATSWVGNYEQYF. The CDR3 nucleotides read TGTGCCACCTCCTGGGTGGGGAACTACGAGCAGTACTTC.

This clonotype occurred a few times. The J gene is TRBJ2-3, the V gene TRBV20-1; the D gene is possibly TRBD2 (5 bases). The CDR3 contains 16 residues. Germline V gives CDR1 DFQATT, CDR2 SNEGSKA (reference sequence). Deletions cut 0 bases from V and 1 base from J, with 14 bases between. For the CDR3, the DNA is TGCAGTGCTAGAGATATCCGAGGGTCCCGCACAGATACGCAGTATTTT. This codes for CSARDIRGSRTDTQYF.

This chain links TRBV20-1 with TRBJ2-7, with D unclear. This CDR3 region has 16 residues. V was cut by 3 bases and J by 5 bases, with 23 bases left in between. The germline V gene encodes CDR1 DFQATT and CDR2 SNEGSKA (reference sequence). This CDR3 reads CSARAQVLPSLDEQYF. CDR3 sequence (DNA): TGCAGTGCTAGGGCCCAGGTCCTCCCCTCCCTCGACGAGCAGTACTTC.

This clonotype showed up many times. The rearrangement links TRBV11-2 to TRBJ2-3; TRBD2 matches 14 bases. CDR1 is SGHAT, CDR2 FQNNGV, per germline. The length of the CDR3 is 17 residues. Losses at the gene ends were 1 base for V and 5 bases for J; bases not matched to a gene: 5. CDR3 sequence reads: CASSLVPGLAGGDTQYF. The CDR3 DNA sequence: TGTGCCAGCAGCTTAGTGCCTGGACTAGCGGGAGGAGATACGCAGTATTTT.

This clonotype was observed many times. The gene calls are TRBV4-3 and TRBJ2-1; TRBD1 might be the D (5 bases). This CDR3 is 14 amino acids long. Germline assignment: CDR1 LGHNA and CDR2 YSLEER. The V and J ends lost 4 bases and 12 bases respectively, with 19 bases between them. DNA of the CDR3: TGCGCCAGCAGCCCGTTCGGTCCATCTAGGGGGCAGTTCTTC. Translating it yields CASSPFGPSRGQFF.

Concerning this clonotype: An end of the junction does not agree with germline; a read error may underlie this. The chain uses TRBV18 and TRBJ2-6, with a tentative D call TRBD1 (5 bases). There are 17 residues in the CDR3. The V gene's germline CDR1 is KGHSH and CDR2 LQKENI. The CDR3 nucleotides read TGTGCCAGCTCACCCACGTCTGGTGGGTCTGGGGCCAAAGTCCTGACTTTC. Translated, it gives CASSPTSGGSGAKVLTF.

Notes on this clonotype: A single base separates this from a much larger clone, so it may be a read error. The V and J genes are TRBV6-5 and TRBJ2-5; TRBD2 matches at 10 bases. The V gene end was trimmed by 4 bases and the J gene end by 1 base; junction bases not matched to a gene: 6. Germline CDR1 and CDR2: MNHEY and SVGAGI. CDR3 length equals 16 residues. CDR3 in amino acids: CASSLTSGWPQETQYF. CDR3 coding DNA: TGTGCCAGCAGTTTGACTAGCGGGTGGCCCCAAGAGACCCAGTACTTC.

There are many counts of this clonotype. This rearrangement joins TRBV3-1 to TRBJ2-1, with 7 positions matching TRBD1. Germline values: CDR1 LGHDT, CDR2 YNNKEL (reference sequence). The CDR3 has 14 residues. V gave up 4 bases and J gave up 8 bases; unmatched junction bases: 8. DNA for the CDR3: TGTGCCAGCAGCCTCTCCGGGACAGTGGATGAGCAGTTCTTC. Amino acids: CASSLSGTVDEQFF.

This clonotype was seen repeatedly, ten times or more. The CDR3 sequence: CAIRQGSSDSNQPQHF. The CDR3 bases are TGTGCCATCAGACAGGGGTCCTCGGATAGCAATCAGCCCCAGCATTTT. This sequence joins TRBV10-3 and TRBJ1-5, with 7 bases matching TRBD1. With 6 bases clipped from V and 0 bases from J, the junction kept 8 bases outside the gene matches. The CDR3 consists of 16 residues. Germline assignment: CDR1 ENHRY and CDR2 SYGVKD.

This clonotype was seen at least ten times. J is TRBJ2-1 and V is TRBV29-1, with 12 bases lining up with TRBD2. CDR1 is SQVTM and CDR2 is ANQGSEA in the germline V gene. V gave up 6 bases and J gave up 5 bases; unmatched junction bases: 5. The CDR3 spans 14 residues. The CDR3 DNA reads TGCAGCGTCTGGACTAGCGGGGTTAACAATGAGCAGTTCTTC. Translated: CSVWTSGVNNEQFF.

This clonotype has at least ten counts. The chain combines TRBV12-3 or TRBV12-4 with TRBJ1-2, with TRBD1 matching over 11 bases. The CDR3 has 13 residues. V shed 5 bases and J 8 bases; nucleotides not matched to a gene: 4. As DNA, the CDR3 is TGTGCCAGCAGTCTGGGACAGGGGGAAGGCTACACCTTC. This translates into CASSLGQGEGYTF.

Remarks on this clonotype: A much larger clone differs by one base, so this may be a read error. V usage is TRBV5-1 and J usage is TRBJ2-7; the match to TRBD2 covers 10 bases. Germline CDR1 is SGHRS and CDR2 is YFSETQ. CDR3 size: 16 residues. The CDR3 sequence: CSSSLQGASGSYEQYF. The CDR3 bases are TGCTCCAGCAGCTTGCAGGGGGCTAGCGGGAGCTACGAGCAGTACTTC.

The sample holds many counts of this clonotype. This chain links TRBV5-1 with TRBJ2-7; tentatively, D is TRBD1 (5 bases). The germline V gene has CDR1 SGHRS and CDR2 YFSETQ. CDR3 size: 14 residues. V lost 0 bases to trimming and J lost 0 bases, with 7 bases between them. The CDR3 DNA sequence: TGCGCCAGCAGCTTGGCTCAGGGCTCCTACGAGCAGTACTTC. Its protein is CASSLAQGSYEQYF.

This clonotype was counted many times. This chain connects TRBV7-2 to TRBJ1-1, with D unresolved. The CDR3 is 13 amino acids. The V end lost 5 bases, the J end lost 5 bases, and 12 bases lay between the germline ends. Germline CDR1 reads SGHTA; CDR2 reads FQGNSA. CDR3: CASSRWTGTEAFF. CDR3 bases: TGTGCCAGCAGCCGATGGACGGGTACTGAAGCTTTCTTT. Looking up the rest from reference TRBV7-2 and TRBJ1-1 gives the full variable domain: GAGVSQSPSNKVTEKGKDVELRCDPISGHTALYWYRQSLGQGLEFLIYFQGNSAPDKSGLPSDRFSAERTGGSVSTLTIQRTQQEDSAVYLCASSRWTGTEAFFGQGTRLTVV.

This chain joins TRBV5-4 and TRBJ1-1, with D possibly being TRBD1 (5 bases). Germline CDR1 and CDR2: SGHNT and YYREEE (reference sequence). The germline V and J ends were trimmed by 0 bases and 1 base, with 10 bases remaining between them. The CDR3 covers 15 residues. The CDR3 reads CASSLAGDPNTEAFF. The DNA of the CDR3 is TGTGCCAGCAGCTTGGCGGGGGACCCGAACACTGAAGCTTTCTTT.

This clonotype came up many times. The chain is built from TRBV20-1 and TRBJ2-1, with no clear D. Germline V gene sequence: CDR1 DFQATT, CDR2 SNEGSKA (reference sequence). V was cut by 3 bases and J by 7 bases, with 13 bases left in between. This CDR3 region has 13 residues. The CDR3 sequence: CSASRFAWNEQFF. The CDR3 DNA sequence: TGCAGTGCTAGTCGGTTCGCTTGGAATGAGCAGTTCTTC.

This clonotype was seen only a few times. The rearrangement links TRBV19 to TRBJ2-3, with 7 bases matching TRBD1. The CDR3 runs 13 residues. J gave up 6 bases and V 10 bases, and 10 bases lay outside the gene matches. The germline V gene encodes CDR1 LNHDA and CDR2 SQIVND (reference sequence). The CDR3 region is CATWAGGPDTQYF. DNA of the CDR3: TGTGCCACCTGGGCAGGGGGACCGGATACGCAGTATTTT.

At least ten counts were recorded for this clonotype. The chain carries TRBV7-9 and TRBJ2-1, with 7 bases lining up with TRBD2. CDR3 size: 14 residues. With V trimmed by 8 bases and J by 7 bases, 11 bases remained unmatched. The germline V gene encodes CDR1 SEHNR and CDR2 FQNEAQ (reference sequence). This CDR3 is CASREAGIINEQFF. The CDR3 DNA is TGTGCCAGCCGAGAAGCGGGAATCATAAATGAGCAGTTCTTC. The full variable domain, rest sourced from reference TRBV7-9 and TRBJ2-1, is DTGVSQNPRHKITKRGQNVTFRCDPISEHNRLYWYRQTLGQGPEFLTYFQNEAQLEKSRLLSDRFSAERPKGSFSTLEIQRTEQGDSAMYLCASREAGIINEQFFGPGTRLTVL.

This clonotype was observed a handful of times. This chain joins TRBV7-2 and TRBJ2-1, with D maybe TRBD2 (5 bases). Trimming removed 5 bases from V and 4 bases from J, with 9 bases in between. This CDR3 region has 13 residues. Germline CDR1 reads SGHTA; CDR2 reads FQGNSA. The CDR3 reads CASSRTQYNEQFF. Here the CDR3 DNA reads TGTGCCAGCAGCAGGACTCAGTACAATGAGCAGTTCTTC.

The table lists this clonotype with a few counts. The genes are TRBV30 and TRBJ2-1; 9 nucleotides line up with TRBD2. The V gene end was trimmed by 0 bases and the J gene end by 7 bases; junction bases not matched to a gene: 7. Germline loops: CDR1 GTSNPN, CDR2 SVGIG (reference sequence). The CDR3 extends over 15 amino acids. CDR3 DNA sequence: TGTGCCTGGAGTGTACTACTAGCGGGTCTTAATGAGCAGTTCTTC. Translated: CAWSVLLAGLNEQFF. The whole variable domain, remainder taken from reference TRBV30 and TRBJ2-1, is SQTIHQWPATLVQPVGSPLSLECTVEGTSNPNLYWYRQAAGRGLQLLFYSVGIGQISSEVPQNLSASRPQDRQFILSSKKLLLSDSGFYLCAWSVLLAGLNEQFFGPGTRLTVL.

At least ten counts were recorded for this clonotype. CDR3 loop: CASSPGPALLTYEQYF. The CDR3 nucleotides read TGTGCCAGCAGCCCTGGCCCGGCTCTGCTCACCTACGAGCAGTACTTC. V and J are TRBV7-2 and TRBJ2-7; the D is unclear. Germline CDR1 and CDR2: SGHTA and FQGNSA. The germline V and J ends were trimmed by 5 bases and 2 bases, with 19 bases remaining between them. The CDR3 spans 16 residues. The full variable domain, completed using reference TRBV7-2 and TRBJ2-7, is GAGVSQSPSNKVTEKGKDVELRCDPISGHTALYWYRQSLGQGLEFLIYFQGNSAPDKSGLPSDRFSAERTGGSVSTLTIQRTQQEDSAVYLCASSPGPALLTYEQYFGPGTRLTVT.